One and the same sample provided the 23 T cell receptor beta chains below, sequenced in a study of beta chain features in type 1 diabetes. Whole-study results and caveats: Type 1 diabetes patients had moderately but significantly shorter TCRB CDR3s in all four CD4+ subsets.

Isolated RNA was reverse transcribed in full, so expressed TCRB transcripts were sequenced. Method: immunoSEQ multiplex PCR; TCRdb's copy keeps in-frame clones and lacks some. The sample lists about 710,000 clones; over 12% were seen once. Their recognized antigens are unknown. The sequenced sample was naive CD4+ T cells from blood. The receptors originated from a man aged 18-30 years with type 1 diabetes.

Notes on this clone: Other DNA sequences from this sample encode an identical CDR3 as well. V is TRBV30 and J is TRBJ2-1; D not resolved. The length of the CDR3 is 13 residues. Germline V gene sequence: CDR1 GTSNPN, CDR2 SVGIG (reference sequence). The V and J ends lost 2 bases and 4 bases respectively, with 9 bases between them. The CDR3 reads CAWSRASYNEQFF. In DNA, the CDR3 is TGTGCCTGGAGTAGGGCGAGTTACAATGAGCAGTTCTTC.

This chain uses TRBV4-2 with TRBJ1-5; no reliable D call. The CDR3 is 15 amino acids. Germline CDR1 reads LGHNA; CDR2 reads YNFKEQ. V shed 2 bases and J shed 2 bases, with 10 bases lying between them. CDR3 sequence: CASSQSDYGNQPQHF. The CDR3 DNA reads as TGTGCCAGCAGCCAAAGTGATTACGGCAATCAGCCCCAGCATTTT.

V and J are TRBV12-2 and TRBJ2-1; no DNA check was done on the table's D call, TRBD2. TRBV12-2 counts as a pseudogene. This CDR3 spans 17 amino acids. In DNA, the CDR3 is TGTGCAAGTCGTTCTCCCCATCGAGACGGAGGTTCTAATGAGCAGTTCTTC. It is translated as CASRSPHRDGGSNEQFF.

Only a few counts were recorded for this clone. This chain connects TRBV5-1 to TRBJ1-2; TRBD1 matches 8 bases. The V gene's germline CDR1 is SGHRS and CDR2 YFSETQ. With V trimmed by 0 bases and J by 5 bases, 9 bases remained unmatched. The CDR3 loop spans 16 amino acids. CDR3 sequence: CASSLAEAGGVYGYTF. Here the CDR3 DNA reads TGCGCCAGCAGCTTGGCGGAGGCAGGGGGCGTATATGGCTACACCTTC.

This clone showed up just a few times. The chain carries TRBV7-3 and TRBJ2-3; D is unclear. V dropped 0 bases and J dropped 4 bases, with 8 bases sitting between them. The germline gives CDR1 SGHTA, CDR2 FQGTGA. The CDR3 covers 14 residues. CDR3 residues: CASSLTSSADTQYF. For the CDR3, the DNA is TGTGCCAGCAGCTTAACTTCCTCTGCAGATACGCAGTATTTT. Combining the CDR3 with reference TRBV7-3 and TRBJ2-3 gives the whole variable domain GAGVSQTPSNKVTEKGKYVELRCDPISGHTALYWYRQSLGQGPEFLIYFQGTGAADDSGLPNDRFFAVRPEGSVSTLKIQRTERGDSAVYLCASSLTSSADTQYFGPGTRLTVL.

The genes are TRBV2 and TRBJ2-7; TRBD1 aligns across 9 bases. The germline CDR1 and CDR2 sequences are SNHLY and FYNNEI. The CDR3 is 15 amino acids. V was pared by 7 bases and J by 0 bases, with 7 bases of the junction left unmatched. CDR3 sequence: CASTHPGQGSYEQYF. In DNA form, the CDR3 reads TGTGCCAGCACGCACCCGGGACAGGGCTCCTACGAGCAGTACTTC. Variable domain in full (rest from reference TRBV2 and TRBJ2-7): EPEVTQTPSHQVTQMGQEVILRCVPISNHLYFYWYRQILGQKVEFLVSFYNNEISEKSEIFDDQFSVERPDGSNFTLKIRSTKLEDSAMYFCASTHPGQGSYEQYFGPGTRLTVT.

The rearrangement joins TRBV27 to TRBJ2-3; D may match TRBD1 or TRBD2 (5 bases each). This CDR3 comprises 16 residues. CDR1 and CDR2 from the germline V gene are MNHEY and SMNVEV (reference sequence). V shed 5 bases and J shed 3 bases, with 18 bases lying between them. The CDR3 bases are TGTGCCAGCAGTCTAGAAGCGAGGGGCGAGACAGATACGCAGTATTTT. Translated: CASSLEARGETDTQYF.

This clone was seen a few times. The chain employs TRBV11-2 and TRBJ2-3; 8 positions agree with TRBD2. V lost 1 base to trimming and J lost 4 bases; unmatched junction nucleotides: 1. Germline lookup yields CDR1 SGHAT and CDR2 FQNNGV. CDR3 length: 14 residues. The CDR3 DNA reads as TGTGCCAGCAGCTTAGCGGGGGGGCCAGATACGCAGTATTTT. This gives the protein CASSLAGGPDTQYF. The full variable domain, with the rest looked up from reference TRBV11-2 and TRBJ2-3, is EAGVAQSPRYKIIEKRQSVAFWCNPISGHATLYWYQQILGQGPKLLIQFQNNGVVDDSQLPKDRFSAERLKGVDSTLKIQPAKLEDSAVYLCASSLAGGPDTQYFGPGTRLTVL.

The chain is built from TRBV28 and TRBJ2-2; D is tentatively TRBD1 or TRBD2 (5 bases each). The germline gives CDR1 MDHEN, CDR2 SYDVKM. There are 13 residues in the CDR3. Between the trimmed V and J ends, which lost 10 bases and 1 base, there was a span of 10 bases. In DNA form, the CDR3 reads TGTGCCACCCCAGGGAGGAACACCGGGGAGCTGTTTTTT. Amino acids: CATPGRNTGELFF.

The rearrangement joins TRBV11-2 to TRBJ1-1; possible D gene TRBD1, 5 bases. V gave up 5 bases and J gave up 10 bases, with 14 bases separating them. Germline V gene lookup returns CDR1 SGHAT and CDR2 FQNNGV. CDR3 size: 12 residues. The CDR3 nucleotides read TGTGCCAGCAGCCGACGCAGGGTCTTAGCTTTCTTT. Translating gives CASSRRRVLAFF.

This clone was counted a few times. The J gene is TRBJ2-7, the V gene TRBV11-2; the D is unclear. Germline V CDR1 and CDR2: SGHAT, FQNNGV. There are 13 residues in the CDR3. V was shortened by 4 bases and J by 4 bases, with 11 bases between the two germline ends. The CDR3 region has the DNA TGTGCCAGCAGCTCCCCTCCTACGTACGAGCAGTACTTC. It translates to CASSSPPTYEQYF.

This clone was detected a few times. For the CDR3, the DNA is TGTGCCAGCAGTTTACGGGGGCAACTGAACATTCAGTACTTC. Translation gives CASSLRGQLNIQYF. The genes are TRBV27 and TRBJ2-4, with D perhaps assigned TRBD1 or TRBD2 (6 bases each). Trimming left V 2 bases short and J 7 bases short, with 12 bases between. The CDR3 sequence is 14 residues long. Germline V gene lookup returns CDR1 MNHEY and CDR2 SMNVEV (reference sequence).

Notes on this clone: The junction and the germline gene differ at one end; a read error may be behind it. The V gene is TRBV7-2, the J gene TRBJ2-1; D ambiguous. The CDR3 sequence is 11 residues long. CDR1 is SGHTA and CDR2 is FQGNSA in the germline V gene. The CDR3 loop is CASSLSGGWVF. CDR3 bases: TGTGCCAGCAGCTTGTCGGGTGGTTGGGTCTTC.

The gene calls are TRBV4-2 and TRBJ2-7; 8 bases line up with TRBD1. Trimming cost V 3 bases and J 3 bases; bases outside gene matches: 10. The CDR3 has 16 residues. The germline V gene encodes CDR1 LGHNA and CDR2 YNFKEQ. CDR3 loop: CASSHQTGAKGYEQYF. As DNA, the CDR3 is TGTGCCAGCAGCCATCAGACAGGGGCGAAAGGCTACGAGCAGTACTTC.

This clone has only a few counts. V gene TRBV30 combines with J gene TRBJ2-1, with D perhaps TRBD2 (5 bases). V was cut by 3 bases and J by 9 bases, with 18 bases left in between. The germline V gene has CDR1 GTSNPN and CDR2 SVGIG (reference sequence). This CDR3 comprises 14 residues. The CDR3 here is CAWSPRGPSAEQFF. DNA for the CDR3: TGTGCCTGGAGCCCAAGAGGGCCCTCTGCTGAGCAGTTCTTC.

This clone was detected once. V and J are TRBV19 and TRBJ2-5; 8 nucleotides match TRBD1. Trimming took 5 bases from V and 10 from J; bases not matched to a gene: 12. The CDR3 totals 14 residues. In germline, CDR1 is LNHDA, CDR2 SQIVND (reference sequence). The CDR3 DNA is TGTGCCAGTAGTTCAGGGGGCTGGGGGATGGGCCAGTACTTC. It translates to CASSSGGWGMGQYF.

This clone was counted a few times. V and J are TRBV12-5 and TRBJ1-1, with D possibly being TRBD1 (5 bases). From germline, CDR1 is LGHNT and CDR2 FRNRAP. Trimming took off 5 bases at V and 1 base at J, with 11 bases between the two ends. The CDR3 is 14 amino acids. Here the CDR3 DNA reads TGTGCTAGTGGTACCAGGGACGAGAACACTGAAGCTTTCTTT. Translated, it gives CASGTRDENTEAFF. Supplemented by reference TRBV12-5 and TRBJ1-1, the full variable domain reads DARVTQTPRHKVTEMGQEVTMRCQPILGHNTVFWYRQTMMQGLELLAYFRNRAPLDDSGMPKDRFSAEMPDATLATLKIQPSEPRDSAVYFCASGTRDENTEAFFGQGTRLTVV.

This clone was counted only a few times. The rearrangement joins TRBV5-4 to TRBJ2-5, with D possibly matching TRBD2 (6 bases). The CDR3 length is 13 residues. Trimming took off 4 bases at V and 4 bases at J, with 11 bases between the two ends. Per the germline V gene, CDR1 is SGHNT and CDR2 is YYREEE (reference sequence). CDR3 sequence reads: CASSPLGGETQYF. DNA of the CDR3: TGTGCCAGCAGCCCGTTGGGGGGAGAGACCCAGTACTTC.

Worth noting for this clone: This sample also contains other DNA sequences that code for the same CDR3. This chain joins TRBV7-2 and TRBJ2-2, with a tentative D call TRBD2 (5 bases). The germline V gene encodes CDR1 SGHTA and CDR2 FQGNSA. Trimming removed 2 bases at V and 4 bases at J, with 5 bases between. The CDR3 is 13 residues long. CDR3 DNA: TGTGCCAGCAGCTTACGGGGCACCGGGGAGCTGTTTTTT. This gives the protein CASSLRGTGELFF.

The chain has TRBV29-1 and TRBJ2-6; D not certain. The CDR3 spans 12 residues. The germline CDR1 and CDR2 sequences are SQVTM and ANQGSEA. V lost 8 bases and J lost 0, with 5 bases in between. The chain's CDR3 is CSFHSGANVLTF. The CDR3 DNA reads as TGCAGCTTCCACTCTGGGGCCAACGTCCTGACTTTC.

The V gene is TRBV30, the J gene TRBJ1-1; D is unclear. V was trimmed by 2 bases and J by 6 bases, leaving 16 bases between them. Germline CDR1 is GTSNPN and CDR2 is SVGIG (reference sequence). The CDR3 extends over 14 amino acids. This CDR3 reads CAWSRQSVGSEAFF. In DNA form, the CDR3 reads TGTGCCTGGAGTCGTCAGTCGGTCGGGTCTGAAGCTTTCTTT.

J is TRBJ2-4 and V is TRBV30; 7 bases match TRBD1. This CDR3 has 14 residues. The V gene's germline CDR1 is GTSNPN and CDR2 SVGIG (reference sequence). The ends lost 5 bases at V and 8 bases at J; junction bases unmatched: 12. CDR3: CAWDQQGPGDIQYF. CDR3 DNA sequence: TGTGCCTGGGATCAACAGGGGCCAGGGGACATTCAGTACTTC.

This clone came up a few times. The gene calls are TRBV7-3 and TRBJ2-5, with TRBD1 matching over 9 bases. This CDR3 is 15 amino acids long. The germline V gene has CDR1 SGHTA and CDR2 FQGTGA. V dropped 5 bases and J dropped 4; count of bases not matched to a gene: 8. The CDR3 nucleotides read TGTGCCAGCAGCCAAAATACAGGGGGCGGAGAGACCCAGTACTTC. The encoded protein is CASSQNTGGGETQYF.